This T cell receptor beta chain was documented in a study of blood T cell repertoires in COVID-19 (dated by TCRdb to 2019 to 2021). Turning to the overall study: Samples from collaborators originated in the United States, Italy and Spain and spanned both the acute and convalescent phases of COVID-19. Deeply sampled blood TCRbeta repertoires from subjects exposed to, actively infected with, or recovered from COVID-19 were included in the dataset. Nearly every sample came with metadata listing a de-identified subject ID, COVID-19 status, age in years and sex. HLA class I and class II types, where available, came from metadata supplied by the sample provider rather than from assay-based typing. The samples were drawn from two sources: the first 160 participants of the ongoing ImmuneRACE study, and over 1,000 subjects contributed by 6 global collaborators. The prospective study material was composed of cDNA or gDNA derived from T cells, B-cell-depleted T cells, or PBMCs. The repertoires were released in a freely available public database intended as a resource for research on the immune response to SARS-CoV-2.

Each collaborating institution followed its own protocols to collect whole blood in K2EDTA tubes. For TCRbeta analysis, collaborators shipped samples in one of three forms: frozen whole blood, isolated PBMCs, or DNA extracted from either of those sample types. For this clone: Its recognized antigen is unknown. No much larger clonotype is one base removed from it; base qualities were not supplied.

Beyond this particular receptor, the publication reports: How much clinical and demographic metadata was included differed by source and by participant, and the metadata was provided uncurated.

TCRbeta CDR3 regions were amplified from genomic DNA by means of the immunoSEQ Assay, a bias-controlled multiplex PCR. Under the source paper's analysis protocol: The number of nucleated cells in each sample was estimated from the amplification of reference gene primers within the assay. Sequence reads were collapsed and filtered to measure the absolute abundance of every unique TCRbeta CDR3 rearrangement. For each sample, productive Simpson clonality was calculated as the square root of Simpson's diversity index across productive rearrangements. Entries here come from immuneACCESS through TCRdb and include only in-frame sequences with V and J called. Some clones fail to appear in such tables; in the studies checked, an unresolved V gene covers under half of the shortfall, and the cause of the remainder is unknown. For V, J and clone size, that table is used; D and trimming come from the DNA. The sample has 120,000 or so clones on record, 82% of them singletons. Of the sample, about 5% falls within the top ten clones.

The TCR comes from a woman aged 70-85 years with acute or convalescent COVID-19. Sequencing was done on a sample of peripheral blood.

The DNA reads as follows: TGTGCCAGCAGCCCAAACCGGGACTATGATACGCAGTATTTT. Its protein product is CASSPNRDYDTQYF. The V gene is TRBV7-9 and the J gene is TRBJ2-3, with 7 bases in between that match TRBD2. The CDR3 numbers 14 residues from cysteine through phenylalanine. Left in the record is the CDR3 DNA by itself, 42 bases read in frame from the first base. V is cut back by 5 bases and J by 6 bases, with 8 bases in the junction unmatched. CDR1 and CDR2 (SEHNR, FQNEAQ) derive from the germline V gene (reference sequence).